What follows are 7 T cell receptor beta chains derived from one specimen sequenced in a study of response to subunit inactivated influenza vaccine. Via MiXCR, TCRdb re-called the RT-PCR reads, giving one row per CDR3 protein. The sample carries about 700,000 distinct CDR3 sequences, about 15% recorded once. The material was PBMCs from blood, obtained around two weeks before vaccination. Receptors were obtained from a man aged 50 to 59 who received an inactivated influenza vaccine.

This clonotype was recorded a few times. V is TRBV28 and J is TRBJ2-3, with D hard to call. Trimming shortened V by 2 bases and J by 0 bases, and 18 bases separated the two germline ends. This CDR3 has 18 amino acids. The germline V gene has CDR1 MDHEN and CDR2 SYDVKM. The CDR3 DNA sequence: TGTGCCAGCAGTTTAGGCGGTTGGTGGAACGTTAGCACAGATACGCAGTATTTT. This codes for CASSLGGWWNVSTDTQYF.

This clonotype came up a few times. The chain links TRBV18 to TRBJ2-1, with D possibly being TRBD2 (5 bases). The CDR3 has 15 amino acids. CDR1 is KGHSH and CDR2 is LQKENI in the germline V gene. V was clipped by 0 bases and J by 7 bases, with 13 bases between them. The CDR3 DNA reads TGTGCCAGCTCACCACCGATGGGAGAAGGGAATGAGCAGTTCTTC. Residues: CASSPPMGEGNEQFF.

This chain links TRBV20-1 with TRBJ2-7; D gene unclear. The CDR3 is 11 amino acids. Deletions cut 5 bases from V and 4 bases from J, with 9 bases between. Germline CDR1 and CDR2: DFQATT and SNEGSKA (reference sequence). CDR3 region: CSAGPQYEQYF. The CDR3 DNA sequence: TGCAGTGCTGGTCCACAGTACGAGCAGTACTTC.

The CDR3 is CASSFGRSYSNQPQHF. The CDR3 coding sequence is TGTGCCAGCAGTTTCGGCCGCTCTTATAGCAATCAGCCCCAGCATTTT. This sequence joins TRBV12-3 or TRBV12-4 and TRBJ1-5, with D unresolved. This CDR3 contains 16 residues. V was clipped by 3 bases and J by 0 bases, with 12 bases between them.

This clonotype was detected only a few times. The chain couples TRBV12-3 or TRBV12-4 to TRBJ2-1; D may be TRBD2 (6 bases). The CDR3 consists of 15 residues. Trimming cost V 6 bases and J 7 bases, with 19 bases left between them. CDR3 DNA sequence: TGTGCCAGCAGCCCCCGTGGCGGGGAGGTTAATGAGCAGTTCTTC. Its protein product is CASSPRGGEVNEQFF.

The chain uses TRBV20-1 and TRBJ1-6; D not certain. The length of the CDR3 is 12 residues. Germline CDR1 DFQATT, CDR2 SNEGSKA (reference sequence). V shed 0 bases and J shed 8 bases, with 5 bases lying between them. The CDR3 spells CSARDGDSPLHF. The CDR3 DNA sequence: TGCAGTGCTAGAGATGGGGATTCACCCCTCCACTTT.

V is TRBV28 and J is TRBJ2-2; 9 bases are a match to TRBD2. CDR1 and CDR2 (germline): MDHEN, SYDVKM. V trimming: 6 bases; J trimming: 2 bases; junction bases outside the gene matches: 7. The CDR3 has 16 residues. The CDR3, as DNA: TGTGCCAGCAGCCCTAGCGGGGCCCTAAACACCGGGGAGCTGTTTTTT. This encodes CASSPSGALNTGELFF.